The present TCR beta chain was sequenced within a study of blood T cell repertoires in COVID-19. Background on the study: The study drew acute and convalescent COVID-19 samples from the United States, Italy and Spain.

Each recovered donor of Cohort 3 presented with two negative PCRs, clearance, or symptom resolution. Data came from immunoSEQ multiplex PCR; TCRdb stores just in-frame clones and leaves some out. The sample gives under 500,000 clones, 80% to 90% of which show up once; 1.1% is in the top ten. CDR1 and CDR2 (germline): LGHDT, YNNKEL (reference sequence). The CDR3 runs 13 residues. The germline V and J ends were trimmed by 0 bases and 12 bases, with 15 bases remaining between them. The rearrangement links TRBV3-1 (or the pseudogene TRBV3-2) to TRBJ2-7; perhaps TRBD2 as D (6 bases). Sequencing used PBMCs or T cells enriched from blood (not recorded which). The clonotype comes from a young man who had recovered from COVID-19. In DNA, the CDR3 is TGTGCCAGCAGCCAAGAAGTCCAGGGAGGACTGTACTTC. Its protein product is CASSQEVQGGLYF.